The present entry profiles one T cell receptor (beta chain) with its context. There is no known antigen for this receptor. Within one base of it there is no much larger clone, and no base qualities were kept. This record comes from a study of cytomegalovirus exposure and HLA in healthy donors (dated by TCRdb to between 2016 and 2019). Broadly, across the study: According to a later analysis, one platform produced both the roughly 120 validation repertoires and the 666 repertoires of the first cohort. The aim of the study was to test whether cataloging public T cell receptors could identify signatures of past pathogen exposure. High-throughput TCR immunosequencing, statistical association of individual TCRs with disease status, and machine learning were combined to predict cytomegalovirus infection status. Along with the approximately 700-subject first cohort, a separate validation cohort of over a hundred different subjects was used. The study at large found these results: The validation cohort had no HLA typing available for a later analysis, so co-occurrence within that cohort was assessed over all 130 or so repertoires. Cytomegalovirus status was reported to be diagnosed by the classifier with high specificity and sensitivity in both the original and validation cohorts. Of the cluster scores, approximately 94% were above 0 in a later analysis, which found that TCRs clustered in the first cohort also tended to co-occur in the 130 or so validation repertoires. It was suggested by the authors that the approach could potentially be generalized to other disease states and immunological phenotypes. Most TCR sequences were observed very rarely across donors, whereas some public TCRs were present in many individuals. A total of some 180 TCR beta chains were listed by the study as associated with cytomegalovirus. Three of the identified cytomegalovirus-associated TCR beta chains were confirmed in vitro to be specific for cytomegalovirus antigens.

The CDR3 measures 13 amino acids from cysteine to valine. The sequence is cut down to CDR3 DNA, 39 bases in frame from base 1. Relative to germline, V is 6 bases shorter and J is 3 bases shorter, with 12 bases between their ends. For CDR1 and CDR2, the germline V gene (reference sequence) lists MNHNY and SVGAGI. The library was prepared using the immunoSEQ multiplex PCR assay. The original methods were these. A statistical classification framework was built for diagnosing cytomegalovirus status from the catalog of TCR beta chain sequences. Here the immuneACCESS table is served through TCRdb, limited to in-frame sequences with V and J called. Missing clones are a known gap in these copies; in checked studies unresolved V genes cover under half, and the rest lacks a known reason. That table gives V, J and clone size, and the DNA gave D and trimming. A total of about 120,000 clones appear in this sample, 85% to 90% of them only once. Approximately 1.1% of the sample is taken by the ten largest.

The donors belonged to the validation cohort of around 110 subjects, which was separate from the 666-subject first cohort. The source is a woman under 30 in good health and CMV-seronegative. The chain employs TRBV6-6 and TRBJ2-7, with the D gene too uncertain to name. Sequencing was performed on PBMCs. The CDR3 protein sequence reads: CASSLNGDYEQYV. The DNA reads as follows: TGTGCCAGCAGCCTAAACGGTGACTACGAGCAGTACGTC.